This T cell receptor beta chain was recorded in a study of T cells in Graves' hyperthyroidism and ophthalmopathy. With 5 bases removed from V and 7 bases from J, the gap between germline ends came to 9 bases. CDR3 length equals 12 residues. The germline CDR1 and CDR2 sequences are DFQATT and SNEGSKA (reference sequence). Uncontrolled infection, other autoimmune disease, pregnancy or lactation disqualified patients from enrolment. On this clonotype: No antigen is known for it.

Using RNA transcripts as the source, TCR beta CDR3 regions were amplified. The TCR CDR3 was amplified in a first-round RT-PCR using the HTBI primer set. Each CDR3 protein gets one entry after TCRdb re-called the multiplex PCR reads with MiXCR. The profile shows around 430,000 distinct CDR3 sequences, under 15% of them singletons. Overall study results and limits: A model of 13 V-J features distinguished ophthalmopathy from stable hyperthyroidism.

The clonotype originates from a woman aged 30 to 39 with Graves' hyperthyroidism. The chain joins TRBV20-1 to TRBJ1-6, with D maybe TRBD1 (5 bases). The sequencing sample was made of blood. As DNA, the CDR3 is TGCAGTGCTCTTGGGGGGAATTCACCCCTCCACTTT. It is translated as CSALGGNSPLHF.